The clone carrying this T cell receptor beta chain appeared many times. The V end lost 2 bases, the J end lost 5 bases, and 12 bases lay between the germline ends. The CDR3 is 14 amino acids. Germline CDR1 SGHTA, CDR2 FQGTGA. This entry is derived from a study of T cells in Graves' hyperthyroidism and ophthalmopathy. The CDR3 regions of TCR beta were amplified from RNA transcripts. A set of HTBI primers served as the primers for a first-round RT-PCR of the TCR CDR3. MiXCR, applied by TCRdb to the multiplex PCR reads, yields one record per CDR3 protein. The data contain about half a million distinct CDR3 sequences, 15% to 20% of them singletons.

The chain is built from TRBV7-3 and TRBJ2-5, with D hard to call. The clonotype comes from a woman aged 30 to 39 with Graves' ophthalmopathy. Sequences were obtained from blood. In DNA form, the CDR3 reads TGTGCCAGCAGCTTATCCGGCCATGGGGAGACCCAGTACTTC. It yields the protein CASSLSGHGETQYF.